This passage covers 17 T cell receptor beta chains from one sample sequenced in a study of immune evolution from preneoplasia to lung adenocarcinoma. Sequencing was performed with immunoSEQ multiplex PCR; in TCRdb, only in-frame clones are kept and a portion is missing. The sample has about 16,000 clones; less than 90% are singletons. The specimen sequenced was FFPE invasive lung adenocarcinoma tissue. The receptors originated from a person aged 70 to 80 with invasive lung adenocarcinoma.

The V and J genes are TRBV25-1 and TRBJ2-1; D gene unclear. Trimming cost V 3 bases and J 4 bases, with 4 bases left between them. Germline V CDR1 and CDR2: MGHDK, SYGVNS. The CDR3 consists of 12 residues. Here the CDR3 reads CASSDGYNEQFF. CDR3 DNA: TGTGCCAGCAGTGACGGGTACAATGAGCAGTTCTTC.

The chain is built from TRBV7-6 and TRBJ1-3, with 7 bases lining up with TRBD1. V was clipped by 3 bases and J by 0 bases; unmatched bases: 11. From germline, CDR1 is SGHVS and CDR2 FNYEAQ. The CDR3 is made up of 18 amino acids. CDR3 nucleotides: TGTGCCAGCAGCTTTGCCCCGACAGGGCCGAACTCTGGAAACACCATATATTTT. This gives the protein CASSFAPTGPNSGNTIYF. The whole variable domain, filled in from reference TRBV7-6 and TRBJ1-3, reads GAGVSQSPRYKVTKRGQDVALRCDPISGHVSLYWYRQALGQGPEFLTYFNYEAQQDKSGLPNDRFSAERPEGSISTLTIQRTEQRDSAMYRCASSFAPTGPNSGNTIYFGEGSWLTVV.

This chain links TRBV12-5 with TRBJ2-7; D remains ambiguous. V lost 8 bases to trimming and J lost 5 bases, with 13 bases between them. The CDR3 has 12 amino acids. Germline CDR1 is LGHNT and CDR2 is FRNRAP. The CDR3 nucleotides are TGTGCTAGTACCCGTTCGGGCCACGAGCAGTACTTC. It yields the protein CASTRSGHEQYF.

The gene calls are TRBV5-1 and TRBJ2-2; no clear D. From germline, CDR1 is SGHRS and CDR2 YFSETQ. V lost 6 bases to trimming and J lost 4 bases, with 16 bases between them. CDR3 length equals 15 residues. The CDR3 protein is CASTTVQDGTGELFF. The CDR3 nucleotides read TGCGCCAGCACCACTGTCCAGGACGGCACCGGGGAGCTGTTTTTT.

The chain combines TRBV6-5 with TRBJ2-1, with unresolved D. The CDR3 runs 13 residues. The V and J ends lost 0 bases and 5 bases respectively, with 5 bases between them. Germline-derived CDR1 and CDR2 are MNHEY and SVGAGI. The CDR3 DNA sequence: TGTGCCAGCAGTTACTCTATTAACAATGAGCAGTTCTTC. It specifies CASSYSINNEQFF.

This chain connects TRBV5-1 to TRBJ2-4; TRBD1 agrees at 12 bases. The germline gives CDR1 SGHRS, CDR2 YFSETQ. The CDR3 has 16 residues. J gave up 6 bases and V 4 bases, and 8 bases lay outside the gene matches. CDR3 sequence reads: CASSENLGQGANIQYF. CDR3 nucleotides: TGCGCCAGCAGCGAGAATTTGGGACAGGGGGCAAACATTCAGTACTTC.

The count of this clone is one. The chain uses TRBV5-6 and TRBJ1-1; D may be TRBD1 (6 bases). V was pared by 3 bases and J by 7 bases, with 10 bases between. Germline V gene sequence: CDR1 SGHDT, CDR2 YYEEEE. This CDR3 is built from 12 residues. This chain's CDR3 is CASSSQGIEAFF. The DNA of the CDR3 is TGTGCCAGCAGCTCGCAGGGGATTGAAGCTTTCTTT.

This sequence joins TRBV28 and TRBJ2-1, with 10 bases lining up with TRBD2. The J segment lost 0 bases and the V segment lost 5 bases, leaving 4 bases of the junction unmatched. Looked up from germline, CDR1 is MDHEN and CDR2 is SYDVKM. The CDR3 is 16 amino acids. As DNA, the CDR3 is TGTGCCAGCAGTCTAGCGGGGGCAAGCTCCTACAATGAGCAGTTCTTC. Its protein product is CASSLAGASSYNEQFF.

The rearrangement joins TRBV2 to TRBJ2-7; 9 bases agree with TRBD1. The CDR3 is 15 amino acids. CDR1 SNHLY and CDR2 FYNNEI come from the germline V gene. V shed 6 bases and J 5 bases; nucleotides not matched to a gene: 11. The CDR3: CASSYAGTGSHEQYF. CDR3 coding DNA: TGTGCCAGCAGCTACGCCGGGACAGGGAGCCACGAGCAGTACTTC.

The chain has TRBV7-2 and TRBJ2-1, with 9 bases aligning to TRBD1. With V trimmed by 1 base and J by 0 bases, 10 bases remained unmatched. CDR3 size: 19 residues. Germline CDR1 reads SGHTA; CDR2 reads FQGNSA. The CDR3 DNA reads as TGTGCCAGCAGCTTAGTATCAGGACAGGGGAAGAGCTCCTACAATGAGCAGTTCTTC. It translates to CASSLVSGQGKSSYNEQFF. The full variable domain, rest sourced from reference TRBV7-2 and TRBJ2-1, is GAGVSQSPSNKVTEKGKDVELRCDPISGHTALYWYRQSLGQGLEFLIYFQGNSAPDKSGLPSDRFSAERTGGSVSTLTIQRTQQEDSAVYLCASSLVSGQGKSSYNEQFFGPGTRLTVL.

CDR3 in DNA: TGTGCCAGCAGCTTAGTTGTGAATCAGCCCCAGCATTTT. Protein sequence: CASSLVVNQPQHF. This chain uses TRBV7-2 with TRBJ1-5; D is unclear. The CDR3 runs to 13 residues. Germline V CDR1 and CDR2: SGHTA, FQGNSA. V was clipped by 1 base and J by 4 bases, with 5 bases between them. The complete variable domain, with remaining parts taken from reference TRBV7-2 and TRBJ1-5, reads GAGVSQSPSNKVTEKGKDVELRCDPISGHTALYWYRQSLGQGLEFLIYFQGNSAPDKSGLPSDRFSAERTGGSVSTLTIQRTQQEDSAVYLCASSLVVNQPQHFGDGTRLSIL.

This clone was detected once. Additional DNA sequences in this sample encode the identical CDR3. The J gene is TRBJ2-6, the V gene TRBV7-8, with D perhaps matching TRBD2 (6 bases). V was pared by 1 base and J by 1 base, with 14 bases between. The CDR3 spans 18 residues. Germline values: CDR1 SGHVS, CDR2 FQNEAQ. CDR3 sequence reads: CASSLVGLDFSGANVLTF. CDR3 DNA sequence: TGTGCCAGCAGCTTAGTGGGACTGGACTTTTCTGGGGCCAACGTCCTGACTTTC.

This rearrangement joins TRBV5-1 to TRBJ1-3; 7 nucleotides align to TRBD1. Per germline, CDR1 SGHRS and CDR2 YFSETQ. J lost 3 bases, V lost 3 bases, and 6 bases had no gene match. The CDR3 is 15 amino acids. The CDR3 coding sequence is TGCGCCAGCAGCTCGGGACAGAGGAGTGGAAACACCATATATTTT. This gives the protein CASSSGQRSGNTIYF. Using reference TRBV5-1 and TRBJ1-3 for the parts outside the CDR3, the full variable domain is KAGVTQTPRYLIKTRGQQVTLSCSPISGHRSVSWYQQTPGQGLQFLFEYFSETQRNKGNFPGRFSGRQFSNSRSEMNVSTLELGDSALYLCASSSGQRSGNTIYFGEGSWLTVV.

V and J are TRBV7-8 and TRBJ2-7; possibly TRBD1 or TRBD2 for D (6 bases each). The CDR3 covers 15 residues. Germline CDR1 is SGHVS and CDR2 is FQNEAQ. Trimming stripped 5 bases from V and 3 bases from J, with 17 bases between. The chain's CDR3 is CASSLEAGQNYEQYF. The CDR3 DNA is TGTGCCAGCAGCCTCGAGGCGGGACAAAACTACGAGCAGTACTTC. Drawing the rest from reference TRBV7-8 and TRBJ2-7, the complete variable domain is GAGVSQSPRYKVAKRGQDVALRCDPISGHVSLFWYQQALGQGPEFLTYFQNEAQLDKSGLPSDRFFAERPEGSVSTLKIQRTQQEDSAVYLCASSLEAGQNYEQYFGPGTRLTVT.

The chain carries TRBV5-1 and TRBJ1-2; possibly TRBD1 for D (5 bases). Germline V gene lookup returns CDR1 SGHRS and CDR2 YFSETQ. There are 13 residues in the CDR3. Trimming pared 3 bases from V and 6 bases from J, leaving 12 bases between. Written as DNA, the CDR3 is TGCGCCAGCAGCTGGGGCCTAGACAATGGCTACACCTTC. Amino acids: CASSWGLDNGYTF.

The rearrangement uses TRBV7-8 and TRBJ2-7; D is uncertain. The CDR3 totals 13 residues. With 1 base removed from V and 0 bases from J, the gap between germline ends came to 4 bases. In germline, CDR1 is SGHVS, CDR2 FQNEAQ. CDR3 coding DNA: TGTGCCAGCAGCTTAGGACTCTCCTACGAGCAGTACTTC. Protein sequence: CASSLGLSYEQYF.

A remark on this clone: Other DNA sequences in this specimen translate into the identical CDR3. The V gene is TRBV19, the J gene TRBJ1-2; D remains ambiguous. Per the germline V gene, CDR1 is LNHDA and CDR2 is SQIVND (reference sequence). V shed 3 bases and J shed 2 bases, with 13 bases lying between them. The CDR3 length is 15 residues. CDR3 DNA sequence: TGTGCCAGTAGTATCTTGTCAGCTTTGAACTATGGCTACACCTTC. Translated: CASSILSALNYGYTF. The full variable domain, completed using reference TRBV19 and TRBJ1-2, is DGGITQSPKYLFRKEGQNVTLSCEQNLNHDAMYWYRQDPGQGLRLIYYSQIVNDFQKGDIAEGYSVSREKKESFPLTVTSAQKNPTAFYLCASSILSALNYGYTFGSGTRLTVV.